The 5 T cell receptor beta chains in this list originate from one sample, sequenced in a study of follicular helper T cells after annual influenza vaccination. Here immunoSEQ multiplex PCR was the method, and the copy in TCRdb shows in-frame clones only, minus some. This repertoire shows about 5,800 clones, 85% found once; its top ten account for 0.8% to 1.2%. Noted time point: 2015-2016 season, pre-vaccination. Sequenced material: CXCR5+ CD38- circulating T follicular helper cells from blood, taken on the day of influenza vaccination. As to subset: circulating Tfh, non-naive CD4+CXCR5+PD-1+ (ICOS+CD38+ or ICOS-CD38-). The source is an adult who received the influenza vaccine.

This clone was observed a handful of times. V is TRBV28 and J is TRBJ2-7; D gene ambiguous. The CDR3 has 12 residues. CDR1 is MDHEN and CDR2 is SYDVKM in the germline V gene. V was shortened by 5 bases and J by 5 bases, with 10 bases between the two germline ends. CDR3 amino acids: CASSKGAHEQYF. CDR3 nucleotides: TGTGCCAGCAGTAAGGGCGCTCACGAGCAGTACTTC.

The chain is built from TRBV5-1 and TRBJ2-3, with D unclear. The V gene lost 1 base and the J gene lost 4 bases, with 4 bases spanning the gap. The germline gives CDR1 SGHRS, CDR2 YFSETQ. The CDR3 runs to 12 residues. The CDR3 region is CASSLRSDTQYF. CDR3 coding DNA: TGCGCCAGCAGCTTGAGGTCAGATACGCAGTATTTT.

The chain links TRBV28 to TRBJ2-6, with 7 bases identical to TRBD2. Germline trimming cut 9 bases from V and 0 bases from J; bases unmatched to any gene: 8. This CDR3 region has 16 residues. The germline gives CDR1 MDHEN, CDR2 SYDVKM. CDR3 bases: TGTGCCAGTTACCGGGGAGGGATCTCTGGGGCCAACGTCCTGACTTTC. Translating gives CASYRGGISGANVLTF.

This clone was counted a few times. The chain joins TRBV7-2 to TRBJ2-7; 7 bases are shared with TRBD2. From germline, CDR1 is SGHTA and CDR2 FQGNSA. V lost 5 bases to trimming and J lost 11 bases; unmatched junction nucleotides: 9. CDR3 length equals 12 residues. CDR3 loop: CASSAQSGTEYF. The CDR3 bases are TGTGCCAGCAGCGCTCAGAGCGGGACGGAGTACTTC.

J is TRBJ2-7 and V is TRBV7-8, with D tentatively TRBD1 or TRBD2 (5 bases each). The V end lost 5 bases, the J end lost 3 bases, and 20 bases lay between the germline ends. Germline V CDR1 and CDR2: SGHVS, FQNEAQ. The CDR3 runs 16 residues. This CDR3 is CASSPGRLGFNYEQYF. In nucleotides, the CDR3 is TGTGCCAGCAGCCCGGGGCGACTTGGTTTCAACTACGAGCAGTACTTC.